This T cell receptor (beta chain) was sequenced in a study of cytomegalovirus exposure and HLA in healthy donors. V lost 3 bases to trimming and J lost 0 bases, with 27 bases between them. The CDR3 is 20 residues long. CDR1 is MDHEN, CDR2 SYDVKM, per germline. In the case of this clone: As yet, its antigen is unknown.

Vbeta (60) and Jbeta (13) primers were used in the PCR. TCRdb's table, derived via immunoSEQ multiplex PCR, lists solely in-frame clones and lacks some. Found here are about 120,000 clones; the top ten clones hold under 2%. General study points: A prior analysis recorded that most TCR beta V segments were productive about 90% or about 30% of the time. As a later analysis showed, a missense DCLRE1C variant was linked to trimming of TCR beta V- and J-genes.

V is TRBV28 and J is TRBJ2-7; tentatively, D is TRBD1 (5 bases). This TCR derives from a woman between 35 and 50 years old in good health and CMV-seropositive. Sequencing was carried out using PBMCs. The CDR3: CASSFPLKGVTPIRSYEQYF. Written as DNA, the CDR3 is TGTGCCAGCAGTTTCCCCCTCAAAGGGGTCACCCCCATCCGCTCCTACGAGCAGTACTTC.